Listed below are T cell receptor beta chains from one sample, sequenced in a study of OX40 agonist ivuxolimab in advanced cancers. Clones were sequenced by immunoSEQ multiplex PCR, and TCRdb holds only the in-frame ones, with some missing. The sample has tens of thousands of clones, about 92% seen once. The specimen was CD4+ or CD8+ T cells sorted from blood, collected in a trial of the OX40 agonist ivuxolimab. These receptors were collected from an adult with an advanced solid tumor such as melanoma, head and neck, liver or kidney cancer. The CDR3 runs from the conserved cysteine through the conserved F or W. The D gene is left open where the match is weak. Clone size is given for some rows only: seen once, a few or many times, or a class if the clone is expanded.

>TRBD1|TRBV30|TRBJ2-2|once
TGTGCCTGTTCACCGGGACAGACGAACACCGGGGAGCTGTTTTTT
CACSPGQTNTGELFF
>NA|TRBV13|TRBJ1-1|once
TGTGCCAGCAGCTTAGATCCCAGACGCCCTGAAGCTTTCTTT
CASSLDPRRPEAFF
>TRBD1|TRBV19|TRBJ2-5|NA
TGTGCCAGTAGTCACGGACAGGGCGCCGAGACCCAGTACTTC
CASSHGQGAETQYF
>NA|TRBV5-5|TRBJ1-1|NA
TGTGCCAGCAGCTCTGGCAGGGAGAGGGTGAACACTGAAGCTTTCTTT
CASSSGRERVNTEAFF
>NA|TRBV5-1|TRBJ1-2|few
TGCGCCAGCAGCTTAGGGGGGAATGGCTACACCTTC
CASSLGGNGYTF
>NA|TRBV7-6|TRBJ1-1|NA
TGTGCCAGCGGACCGAGGACTGAAGCTTTCTTT
CASGPRTEAFF
>NA|TRBV9|TRBJ2-3|NA
TGTGCCAGCAGCGTGGGCCAAGATACGCAGTATTTT
CASSVGQDTQYF
>TRBD2|TRBV4-1|TRBJ2-1|NA
TGCGCCAGCAGAGGACTAGCGGGGGACAATGAGCAGTTCTTC
CASRGLAGDNEQFF
>NA|TRBV2|TRBJ2-2|NA
TGTGCCAGCAGTGTCCAGGCAGCCGACACCGGGGAGCTGTTTTTT
CASSVQAADTGELFF
>TRBD1|TRBV7-3|TRBJ2-2|NA
TGTGCCAGCAGCCTAACAGGGGGCGGCACCGGGGAGCTGTTTTTT
CASSLTGGGTGELFF
>NA|TRBV5-1|TRBJ1-1|few
TGCGCCAGCAGCTTGGCCGCGGGGAACACTGAAGCTTTCTTT
CASSLAAGNTEAFF
>NA|TRBV10-2|TRBJ2-7|NA
TGCGCCAGCAGTGAAATGATCTACGAGCAGTACTTC
CASSEMIYEQYF
>NA|TRBV27|TRBJ2-7|NA
TGTGCCAGCAGTTTATCGTACAGTAACTACTACGAGCAGTACTTC
CASSLSYSNYYEQYF
>NA|TRBV7-7|TRBJ2-5|NA
TGTGCTAGCAGCTTAGGGACCAACCCCCAAGAGACCCAGTACTTC
CASSLGTNPQETQYF
>TRBD1|TRBV6-1|TRBJ2-7|NA
TGTGCCAGCAGAACAAGACAGGGCTCCAACGAGCAGTACTTC
CASRTRQGSNEQYF
>TRBD1|TRBV2|TRBJ2-1|NA
TGTGCCAGCAGGAAGGACAGGGCTTACAATGAGCAGTTCTTC
CASRKDRAYNEQFF
>NA|TRBV5-1|TRBJ1-2|NA
TGCGCCAGCACCCCAACCGGGGTCAACTATGGCTACACCTTC
CASTPTGVNYGYTF
>TRBD1|TRBV6-4|TRBJ2-1|once
TGTGCCAGCAGTCGGGACAGGGGGGGAGAGGAGTTCTTC
CASSRDRGGEEFF
>NA|TRBV10-1|TRBJ2-3|NA
TGCGCCAGCAGTCAAGGAACAGATACGCAGTATTTT
CASSQGTDTQYF
>NA|TRBV25-1|TRBJ1-2|NA
TGTGCCAGCAGTGATAGTCTGTCCGGGTATGGCTACACCTTC
CASSDSLSGYGYTF
>TRBD1|TRBV30|TRBJ1-2|NA
TGTGCCTGGTCGGGACAGAAGTATGGCTACACCTTC
CAWSGQKYGYTF
>NA|TRBV18|TRBJ2-5|NA
TGTGCCAGCTCACCAAAAGACAAGCTAAGGTCCCAAGAGACCCAGTACTTC
CASSPKDKLRSQETQYF
>TRBD2|TRBV10-3|TRBJ2-1|NA
TGTGCCATCAGCCCGGGACTAGAGGTCGGCAATGAGCAGTTCTTC
CAISPGLEVGNEQFF
>NA|TRBV6-6|TRBJ2-5|NA
TGTGCCAGCAGTTACGGACCTGGGCAAGAGACCCAGTACTTC
CASSYGPGQETQYF
>NA|TRBV14|TRBJ2-7|NA
TGTGCCAGCAGCCAACACTTCAGGAGCTCCTACGAGCAGTACTTC
CASSQHFRSSYEQYF
>TRBD1|TRBV5-4|TRBJ1-6|NA
TGTGCCAGCAGCACCAGGGGGCAGGAAGGTTCACCCCTCCACTTT
CASSTRGQEGSPLHF
>NA|TRBV2|TRBJ1-1|medium-sized
TGTGCCAGCAGTTCACAGGGGAACACTGAAGCTTTCTTT
CASSSQGNTEAFF
>TRBD1|TRBV9|TRBJ1-2|NA
TGTGCCAGCAGTTTCGGACAGGGAGTTAACTATGGCTACACCTTC
CASSFGQGVNYGYTF
>NA|TRBV5-1|TRBJ2-2|NA
TGCGCCAGCAGCCGGAAAGCTCGCGGGGTGGACACCGGGGAGCTGTTTTTT
CASSRKARGVDTGELFF
>TRBD2|TRBV27|TRBJ2-1|NA
TGTGCCAGCAGTTTCTGGACTAGCGGGAGGGCCCCCTACAATGAGCAGTTCTTC
CASSFWTSGRAPYNEQFF
>NA|TRBV4-2|TRBJ2-7|NA
TGTGCCAGCAGCCAAGATCCTGGGGGAGCCGAGCAGTACTTC
CASSQDPGGAEQYF
>TRBD1|TRBV15|TRBJ2-5|NA
TGTGCCACCAGCAGAGGGGGCAGGGGGCGCGAGACCCAGTACTTC
CATSRGGRGRETQYF
>NA|TRBV4-1|TRBJ1-4|few
TGCGCCAGCAGCCCCCTGGCGGGTGGTGAAAAACTGTTTTTT
CASSPLAGGEKLFF
>TRBD2|TRBV7-2|TRBJ2-3|NA
TGTGCCAGCAGCTTATCTAGCGGGGGAAATACGCAGTATTTT
CASSLSSGGNTQYF
>NA|TRBV5-6|TRBJ1-2|NA
TGTGCCAGCAGGGCAGGGAACTATGGCTACACCTTC
CASRAGNYGYTF
>NA|TRBV30|TRBJ2-1|NA
TGTGCCATGGTGATTACCTACAATGAGCAGTTCTTC
CAMVITYNEQFF
>NA|TRBV21-1|TRBJ2-3|once
TGTGCCAGCACGACCGGACTAGCGGGGGGGCCGCGCACAGATACGCAGTATTTT
CASTTGLAGGPRTDTQYF
>NA|TRBV6-1|TRBJ1-2|NA
TGTGCCAGCAGTGCGCAAGGGGAGAGTGGCTACACCTTC
CASSAQGESGYTF
>NA|TRBV11-2|TRBJ1-2|once
TGTGCCAGCAGCTTAGCCAGTGGGGGAAGGGGCTACACCTTC
CASSLASGGRGYTF
>TRBD2|TRBV7-7|TRBJ2-1|NA
TGTGCTAGCAGCTTAGTCGCCGGCGGGAGTTTGAATGAGCAGTTCTTC
CASSLVAGGSLNEQFF
>NA|TRBV19|TRBJ1-4|NA
TGTGCCAGTAGCGAACAGGGTCTTGGTATCGGAACTAATGAAAAACTGTTTTTT
CASSEQGLGIGTNEKLFF
>TRBD1|TRBV5-1|TRBJ1-1|NA
TGCGCCAGCAGCTTGGGGACAGGGGAGGATGCTTTCTTT
CASSLGTGEDAFF
>NA|TRBV19|TRBJ2-1|NA
TGTGCCAGTAGTGATGGAGTGGTAGATCCCTACAATGAGCAGTTCTTC
CASSDGVVDPYNEQFF
>NA|TRBV7-2|TRBJ1-1|NA
TGTGCCAGCAGCAAGGCGGCAGCTAACACTGAAGCTTTCTTT
CASSKAAANTEAFF
>NA|TRBV9|TRBJ2-2|NA
TGTGCCAGCAGCGGAGCCGGGGATACTTCTGGGGGGTGGGGGAACACCGGGGAGCTGTTTTTT
CASSGAGDTSGGWGNTGELFF
>NA|TRBV5-6|TRBJ1-6|NA
TGTGCCAGCAGCTTCTCTGGACAGTCGTTTTCACCCCTCCACTTT
CASSFSGQSFSPLHF
>NA|TRBV5-1|TRBJ2-2|NA
TGCGCCAGCAGCTTGACGTGGAGTGCGAACACCGGGGAGCTGTTTTTT
CASSLTWSANTGELFF
>TRBD1|TRBV7-9|TRBJ2-3|once
TGTGCCAGCAGGGGAACAGGGGACGGGGGCACAGATACGCAGTATTTT
CASRGTGDGGTDTQYF
>TRBD1|TRBV6-6|TRBJ2-7|NA
TGTGCCAGCAACGGACAGGCTAATCGCTACGAGCAGTACTTC
CASNGQANRYEQYF
>NA|TRBV29-1|TRBJ1-2|NA
TGCAGCGTTGAAGTTGGGGGGTATGGCTACACCTTC
CSVEVGGYGYTF
>TRBD1|TRBV6-5|TRBJ2-7|NA
TGTGCCAGCAGTTACGGCGGGACAGGGGAATTTTACTTC
CASSYGGTGEFYF
>NA|TRBV6-1|TRBJ2-7|NA
TGTGCCAGCACCGACTATGGATCCTACGAGCAGTACTTC
CASTDYGSYEQYF
>NA|TRBV11-3|TRBJ1-1|NA
TGTGCCAGCAGCTTAGGAGGGGTTATGAACACTGAAGCTTTCTTT
CASSLGGVMNTEAFF
>TRBD1|TRBV5-4|TRBJ2-2|NA
TGTGCCAGCAGTTCCGGGACAGGGTCCTTTACCGGGGAGCTGTTTTTT
CASSSGTGSFTGELFF
>NA|TRBV27|TRBJ1-4|NA
TGTGCCAGCAGTCGCGACAGGCAGGGTGAAAAACTGTTTTTT
CASSRDRQGEKLFF